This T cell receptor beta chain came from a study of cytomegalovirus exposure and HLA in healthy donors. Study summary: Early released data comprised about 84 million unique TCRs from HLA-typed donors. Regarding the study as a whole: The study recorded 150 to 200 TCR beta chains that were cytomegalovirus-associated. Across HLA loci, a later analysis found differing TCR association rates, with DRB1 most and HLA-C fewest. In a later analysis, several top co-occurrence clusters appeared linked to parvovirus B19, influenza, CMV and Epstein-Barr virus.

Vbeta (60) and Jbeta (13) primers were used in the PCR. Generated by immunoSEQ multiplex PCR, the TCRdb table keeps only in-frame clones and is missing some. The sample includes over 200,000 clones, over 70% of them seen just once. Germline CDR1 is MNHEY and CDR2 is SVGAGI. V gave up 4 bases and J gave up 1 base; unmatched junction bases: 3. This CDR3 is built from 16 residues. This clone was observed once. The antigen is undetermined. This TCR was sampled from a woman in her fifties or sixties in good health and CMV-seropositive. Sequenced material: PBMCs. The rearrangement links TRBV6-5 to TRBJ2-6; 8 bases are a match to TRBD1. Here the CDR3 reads CASSSGTGSGANVLTF. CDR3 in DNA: TGTGCCAGCAGTTCCGGGACAGGTTCTGGGGCCAACGTCCTGACTTTC.